This passage covers 29 T cell receptor beta chains from one sample sequenced in a study of cytomegalovirus exposure and HLA in healthy donors (dated by TCRdb to the late 2010s). The protocol used for the library was the immunoSEQ multiplex PCR assay. For the multiplex PCR, a mixture combining 60 forward primers for TCR Vbeta segments and 13 reverse primers for TCR Jbeta segments was used. Entries here come from immuneACCESS through TCRdb and include only in-frame sequences with V and J called. Some clones fail to appear in such tables; in the studies checked, an unresolved V gene covers under half of the shortfall, and the cause of the remainder is unknown. The sample profile shows 150,000 to 200,000 clones; 81% of them were found once. 4.9% of the sample is taken by the ten largest. Sequencing was performed on PBMCs. These receptors originate from a woman between 18 and 29 years old in good health and CMV-seropositive.

The chain carries TRBV7-6 and TRBJ2-5; perhaps TRBD1 as D (6 bases). Germline lookup yields CDR1 SGHVS and CDR2 FNYEAQ. The CDR3 runs 14 residues. V was cut by 10 bases and J by 2 bases, with 17 bases left in between. This CDR3 reads CATHRVSEQETQYF. In nucleotides, the CDR3 is TGTGCCACCCACAGGGTGTCAGAACAAGAGACCCAGTACTTC.

V and J are TRBV7-6 and TRBJ2-3, with a tentative D call TRBD1 (6 bases). With 5 bases removed from V and 2 bases from J, the gap between germline ends came to 8 bases. The CDR3 length is 13 residues. In germline, CDR1 is SGHVS, CDR2 FNYEAQ. The CDR3 nucleotides are TGTGCCAGCAGCGGGGACAACACAGATACGCAGTATTTT. Protein: CASSGDNTDTQYF. Full variable domain (rest looked up from reference TRBV7-6 and TRBJ2-3): GAGVSQSPRYKVTKRGQDVALRCDPISGHVSLYWYRQALGQGPEFLTYFNYEAQQDKSGLPNDRFSAERPEGSISTLTIQRTEQRDSAMYRCASSGDNTDTQYFGPGTRLTVL.

The genes are TRBV5-1 and TRBJ2-1, with D maybe TRBD1 (6 bases). The germline gives CDR1 SGHRS, CDR2 YFSETQ. The CDR3 spans 15 residues. V gave up 1 base and J gave up 5 bases, with 13 bases separating them. The CDR3 coding sequence is TGCGCCAGCAGCTTGCAGGGGCCAATACACAATGAGCAGTTCTTC. This encodes CASSLQGPIHNEQFF.

This chain uses TRBV19 with TRBJ1-5, with 8 bases identical to TRBD1. V shed 4 bases and J 5 bases; nucleotides not matched to a gene: 13. Germline CDR1 reads LNHDA; CDR2 reads SQIVND (reference sequence). CDR3 length: 17 amino acids. CDR3 sequence: CASSTERWTGSDQPQHF. CDR3 in DNA: TGTGCCAGTAGTACTGAACGGTGGACAGGGAGCGATCAGCCCCAGCATTTT.

J is TRBJ2-3 and V is TRBV15, with TRBD2 identical over 9 bases. This CDR3 contains 15 residues. J lost 3 bases, V lost 5 bases, and 6 bases had no gene match. CDR1 and CDR2 from the germline V gene are LNHNV and YYDKDF (reference sequence). The CDR3 region is CATSWAGGWTDTQYF. In nucleotides, the CDR3 is TGTGCCACCAGCTGGGCGGGGGGGTGGACAGATACGCAGTATTTT.

CDR3 residues: CASSVGLNREAFF. DNA of the CDR3: TGTGCCAGCAGCGTAGGTTTGAACAGGGAAGCTTTCTTT. The chain couples TRBV9 to TRBJ1-1, with D possibly TRBD1 on 5 matching bases. The germline V and J ends were trimmed by 0 bases and 8 bases, with 11 bases remaining between them. The germline gives CDR1 SGDLS, CDR2 YYNGEE. This CDR3 is built from 13 residues.

The chain is built from TRBV5-1 and TRBJ2-3; tentatively, D is TRBD1 (6 bases). The CDR3 spans 16 residues. Per the germline V gene, CDR1 is SGHRS and CDR2 is YFSETQ. Trimming cost V 4 bases and J 3 bases, with 18 bases left between them. The CDR3 is CASSTQGSKRTDTQYF. The DNA of the CDR3 is TGCGCCAGCAGCACCCAGGGGTCGAAGAGGACAGATACGCAGTATTTT.

The CDR3 region has the DNA TGCAGTGCTAGAGATAAAAGCGAAGCTTTCTTT. Translation: CSARDKSEAFF. The J gene is TRBJ1-1, the V gene TRBV20-1; the D is unclear. CDR1 is DFQATT, CDR2 SNEGSKA, per germline (reference sequence). Trimming removed 0 bases at V and 8 bases at J, with 7 bases between. The CDR3 extends over 11 amino acids.

The chain couples TRBV5-4 to TRBJ2-3; tentative D call: TRBD1 (5 bases). The ends were cut back, 1 base at V and 5 bases at J, with 11 bases in the middle. The CDR3 runs to 14 residues. Germline V gene data show CDR1 as SGHNT and CDR2 as YYREEE (reference sequence). CDR3 loop: CASSLTTTVDTQYF. The CDR3, as DNA: TGTGCCAGCAGCTTGACTACGACAGTAGATACGCAGTATTTT.

The table lists this clone with a few counts. The V call is TRBV19, the J call TRBJ2-3; 7 bases map to TRBD1. The CDR3 contains 15 residues. Trimming cost V 3 bases and J 5 bases; bases outside gene matches: 8. CDR1 is LNHDA, CDR2 SQIVND, per germline (reference sequence). The CDR3 bases are TGTGCCAGTAGTATGGTCGGGACAGAAATAGATACGCAGTATTTT. Its translation: CASSMVGTEIDTQYF. The full variable domain, completed using reference TRBV19 and TRBJ2-3, is DGGITQSPKYLFRKEGQNVTLSCEQNLNHDAMYWYRQDPGQGLRLIYYSQIVNDFQKGDIAEGYSVSREKKESFPLTVTSAQKNPTAFYLCASSMVGTEIDTQYFGPGTRLTVL.

The gene calls are TRBV10-3 and TRBJ1-6; D gene unclear. Per germline, CDR1 ENHRY and CDR2 SYGVKD. Trimming left V 0 bases short and J 7 bases short, with 7 bases between. CDR3 length equals 14 residues. The CDR3 bases are TGTGCCATCAGTGAGTCGACTAAGAATTCACCCCTCCACTTT. This gives the protein CAISESTKNSPLHF.

The rearrangement links TRBV10-3 to TRBJ2-1; weak D call: TRBD1 (6 bases). Germline V CDR1 and CDR2: ENHRY, SYGVKD. CDR3 length: 14 residues. Trimming left V 4 bases short and J 7 bases short, with 14 bases between. The CDR3 reads CAISVETGLNEQFF. The CDR3 region has the DNA TGTGCCATCAGTGTGGAGACAGGTCTAAATGAGCAGTTCTTC.

This chain joins TRBV28 and TRBJ2-5, with D perhaps TRBD2 (5 bases). Germline V lookup: CDR1 MDHEN, CDR2 SYDVKM. V was trimmed by 1 base and J by 5 bases, leaving 23 bases between them. This CDR3 has 18 amino acids. The CDR3 sequence is CASSLSGWLAGVRETQYF. The CDR3 nucleotides are TGTGCCAGCAGTTTATCGGGGTGGTTGGCCGGGGTTAGGGAGACCCAGTACTTC.

V and J are TRBV27 and TRBJ2-3; D might be TRBD1 (5 bases). V gave up 7 bases and J gave up 0 bases, with 17 bases separating them. The CDR3 length is 16 residues. Germline V gene data show CDR1 as MNHEY and CDR2 as SMNVEV (reference sequence). The CDR3 sequence: CASNPTRQSSTDTQYF. The CDR3 DNA is TGTGCCAGCAACCCCACCAGACAGAGTAGCACAGATACGCAGTATTTT.

The chain joins TRBV2 to TRBJ2-3; 8 nucleotides align to TRBD2. V was clipped by 8 bases and J by 2 bases; unmatched bases: 9. CDR1 SNHLY and CDR2 FYNNEI come from the germline V gene. The CDR3 consists of 15 residues. CDR3 region: CASRPGGAPTDTQYF. In nucleotides, the CDR3 is TGTGCCAGCCGCCCCGGGGGGGCCCCCACAGATACGCAGTATTTT.

J is TRBJ1-2 and V is TRBV6-5; the D gene is possibly TRBD1 (5 bases). This CDR3 spans 13 amino acids. Germline lookup yields CDR1 MNHEY and CDR2 SVGAGI. The V gene lost 6 bases and the J gene lost 3 bases, with 11 bases spanning the gap. In DNA, the CDR3 is TGTGCCAGCAGCCTGGGGACTGACTATGGCTACACCTTC. It codes for CASSLGTDYGYTF.

The chain uses TRBV6-6 and TRBJ2-3, with D perhaps matching TRBD1 (5 bases). There are 16 residues in the CDR3. The V end was cut by 5 bases, the J end by 4 bases, with 19 bases between. Per the germline V gene, CDR1 is MNHNY and CDR2 is SVGAGI (reference sequence). The CDR3 nucleotides are TGTGCCAGCAGTCCCCCCGGGCAGGGTGGCTCAGATACGCAGTATTTT. Translation gives CASSPPGQGGSDTQYF.

This chain uses TRBV9 with TRBJ2-1; tentatively, D is TRBD1 (5 bases). Trimming pared 4 bases from V and 0 bases from J, leaving 11 bases between. This CDR3 region has 15 residues. In germline, CDR1 is SGDLS, CDR2 YYNGEE. The CDR3: CASSFRASSYNEQFF. The CDR3 DNA is TGTGCCAGCAGCTTCAGGGCTAGCTCCTACAATGAGCAGTTCTTC.

The rearrangement links TRBV7-7 to TRBJ2-7, with D perhaps matching TRBD2 (7 bases). V lost 0 bases to trimming and J lost 3 bases, with 12 bases between them. This CDR3 is 15 amino acids long. Germline V gives CDR1 SSHAT, CDR2 FNYEAQ (reference sequence). The CDR3 bases are TGTGCCAGCAGCTTAGCTGGAGGGGGGGACTACGAGCAGTACTTC. Its protein product is CASSLAGGGDYEQYF.

The chain links TRBV7-9 to TRBJ2-5, with D unclear. Per germline, CDR1 SEHNR and CDR2 FQNEAQ (reference sequence). Trimming shortened V by 5 bases and J by 7 bases, and 17 bases separated the two germline ends. The CDR3 extends over 14 amino acids. CDR3 sequence (DNA): TGTGCCAGCAGCCATTCAGGTACTCCCCGGACCCAGTACTTC. Translating it yields CASSHSGTPRTQYF.

The chain has TRBV5-5 and TRBJ1-4, with no clear D. Trimming shortened V by 0 bases and J by 11 bases, and 8 bases separated the two germline ends. The germline gives CDR1 SGHKS, CDR2 YYEKEE (reference sequence). CDR3 length equals 12 residues. The CDR3 DNA sequence: TGTGCCAGCAGCTTGGTTTCGGAGAAACTGTTTTTT. Translation gives CASSLVSEKLFF.

The chain is built from TRBV29-1 and TRBJ1-1, with 10 bases identical to TRBD1. This CDR3 has 13 residues. V lost 6 bases, J lost 6 bases, and 7 bases stayed unmatched. Germline CDR1 and CDR2: SQVTM and ANQGSEA. CDR3 amino acids: CSVDGTGAAEAFF. Written as DNA, the CDR3 is TGCAGCGTCGACGGGACAGGGGCTGCTGAAGCTTTCTTT.

This chain links TRBV7-9 with TRBJ2-7, with D perhaps TRBD1 (6 bases). Trimming stripped 0 bases from V and 6 bases from J, with 6 bases between. Germline CDR1 and CDR2: SEHNR and FQNEAQ (reference sequence). CDR3 length equals 12 residues. The CDR3 is CASSLAGAEQYF. The CDR3 DNA sequence: TGTGCCAGCAGCTTAGCGGGGGCCGAGCAGTACTTC.

The count of this clone is one. V usage is TRBV23-1 and J usage is TRBJ2-7, with a possible D match to TRBD2 (5 bases). TRBV23-1 is assigned to the ORF class and has an uncertain function. The CDR3 covers 11 residues. Trimming pared 4 bases from V and 7 bases from J, leaving 8 bases between. For the CDR3, the DNA is TGCGCCAGCAGTCTCCCGGGGGAGCAGTACTTC. This translates into CASSLPGEQYF.

The V and J genes are TRBV6-5 and TRBJ1-2, with 7 bases that match TRBD1. Germline V CDR1 and CDR2: MNHEY, SVGAGI. The CDR3 has 13 residues. The V gene end was trimmed by 5 bases and the J gene end by 4 bases; junction bases not matched to a gene: 4. CDR3 coding DNA: TGTGCCAGCAGTGAAGGACAGGCCTATGGCTACACCTTC. It yields the protein CASSEGQAYGYTF.

CDR3 sequence reads: CASSSQGIDTQYF. DNA for the CDR3: TGTGCCAGCAGCTCCCAGGGAATAGATACGCAGTATTTT. The chain is built from TRBV11-3 and TRBJ2-3; TRBD1 is a possible D gene (5 bases). Germline values: CDR1 SGHNT, CDR2 YENEEA. This CDR3 contains 13 residues. V was pared by 4 bases and J by 5 bases, with 10 bases between.

The rearrangement uses TRBV4-3 and TRBJ1-1; possibly TRBD1 for D (6 bases). V was cut by 3 bases and J by 2 bases, with 13 bases left in between. The CDR3 is made up of 15 amino acids. Germline V gene sequence: CDR1 LGHNA, CDR2 YSLEER. Here the CDR3 reads CASSQLQGDNTEAFF. The CDR3 DNA reads TGCGCCAGCAGCCAGTTACAGGGTGATAACACTGAAGCTTTCTTT.

The chain employs TRBV11-2 and TRBJ1-5, with no clear D. The CDR3 is 14 amino acids. Germline V gene data show CDR1 as SGHAT and CDR2 as FQNNGV. Trimming shortened V by 1 base and J by 0 bases, and 4 bases separated the two germline ends. This chain's CDR3 is CASSLGPSNQPQHF. CDR3 bases: TGTGCCAGCAGCTTAGGGCCTAGCAATCAGCCCCAGCATTTT.

With respect to this clone: Germline and junction disagree at one end, which may indicate a read error. The gene calls are TRBV6-5 and TRBJ1-6; maybe TRBD1 (5 bases). Germline V CDR1 and CDR2: MNHEY, SVGAGI. CDR3 length: 15 residues. CDR3 in amino acids: CASSYSSTGVESRIF. The CDR3 DNA reads TGTGCCAGCAGTTACTCGAGTACGGGGGTCGAGTCGAGGATCTTT.